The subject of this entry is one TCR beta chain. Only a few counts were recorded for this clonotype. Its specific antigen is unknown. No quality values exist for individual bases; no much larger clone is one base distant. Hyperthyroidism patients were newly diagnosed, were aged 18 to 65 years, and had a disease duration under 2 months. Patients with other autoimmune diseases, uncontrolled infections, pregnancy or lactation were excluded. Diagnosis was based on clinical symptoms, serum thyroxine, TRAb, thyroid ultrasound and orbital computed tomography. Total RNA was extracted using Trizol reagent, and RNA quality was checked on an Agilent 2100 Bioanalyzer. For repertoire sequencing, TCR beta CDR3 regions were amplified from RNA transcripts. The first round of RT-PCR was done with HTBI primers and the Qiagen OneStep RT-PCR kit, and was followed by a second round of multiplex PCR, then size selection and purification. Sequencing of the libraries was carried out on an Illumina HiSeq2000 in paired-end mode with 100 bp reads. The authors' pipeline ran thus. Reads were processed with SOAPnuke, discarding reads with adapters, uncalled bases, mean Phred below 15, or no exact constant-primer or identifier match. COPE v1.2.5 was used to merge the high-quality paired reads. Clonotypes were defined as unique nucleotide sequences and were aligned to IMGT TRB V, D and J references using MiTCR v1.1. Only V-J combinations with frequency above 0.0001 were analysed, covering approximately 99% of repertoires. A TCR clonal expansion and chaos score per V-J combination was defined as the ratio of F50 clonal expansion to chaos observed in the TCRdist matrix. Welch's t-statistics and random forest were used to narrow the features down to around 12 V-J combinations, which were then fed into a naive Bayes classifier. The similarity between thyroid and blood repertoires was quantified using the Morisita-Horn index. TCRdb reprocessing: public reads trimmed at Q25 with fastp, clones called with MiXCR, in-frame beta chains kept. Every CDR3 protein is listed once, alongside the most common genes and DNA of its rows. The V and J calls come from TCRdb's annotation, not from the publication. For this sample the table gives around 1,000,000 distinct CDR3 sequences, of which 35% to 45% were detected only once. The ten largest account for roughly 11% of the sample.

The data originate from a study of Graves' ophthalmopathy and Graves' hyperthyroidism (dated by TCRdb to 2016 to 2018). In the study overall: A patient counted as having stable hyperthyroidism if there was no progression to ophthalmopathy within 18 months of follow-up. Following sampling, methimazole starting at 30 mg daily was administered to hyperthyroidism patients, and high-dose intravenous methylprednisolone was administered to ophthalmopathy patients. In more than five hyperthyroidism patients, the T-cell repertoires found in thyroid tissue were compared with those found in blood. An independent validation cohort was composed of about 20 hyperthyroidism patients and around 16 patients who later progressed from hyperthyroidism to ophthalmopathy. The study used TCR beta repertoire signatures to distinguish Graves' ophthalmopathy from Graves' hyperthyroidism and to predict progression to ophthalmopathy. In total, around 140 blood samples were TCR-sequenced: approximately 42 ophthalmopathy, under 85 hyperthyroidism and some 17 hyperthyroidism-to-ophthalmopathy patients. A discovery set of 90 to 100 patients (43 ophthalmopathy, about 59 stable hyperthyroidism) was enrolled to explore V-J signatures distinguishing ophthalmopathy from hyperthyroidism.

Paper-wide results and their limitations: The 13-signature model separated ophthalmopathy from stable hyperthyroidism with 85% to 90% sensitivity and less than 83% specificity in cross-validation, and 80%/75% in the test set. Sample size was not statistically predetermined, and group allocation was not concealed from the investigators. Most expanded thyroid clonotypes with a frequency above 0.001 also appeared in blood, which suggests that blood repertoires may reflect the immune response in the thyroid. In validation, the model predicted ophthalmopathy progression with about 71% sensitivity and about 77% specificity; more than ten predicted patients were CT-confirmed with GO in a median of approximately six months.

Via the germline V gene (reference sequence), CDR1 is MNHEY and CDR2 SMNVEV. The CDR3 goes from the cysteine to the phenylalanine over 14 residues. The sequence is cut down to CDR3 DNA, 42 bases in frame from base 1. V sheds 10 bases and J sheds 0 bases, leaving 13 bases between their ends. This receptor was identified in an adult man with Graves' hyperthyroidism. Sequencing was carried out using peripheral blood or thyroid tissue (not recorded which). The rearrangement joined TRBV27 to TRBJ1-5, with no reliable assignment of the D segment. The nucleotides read TGTGCCAACTGTCTGGCAGTTAGCAATCAGCCCCAGCATTTT. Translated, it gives CANCLAVSNQPQHF.